The clone carrying this TCR beta chain was detected only a few times. What it binds is not known. The CDR3 covers 16 residues. V lost 1 base, J lost 6 bases, and 13 bases stayed unmatched. Germline V gene lookup returns CDR1 DFQATT and CDR2 SNEGSKA (reference sequence). Semi-nested PCR with Nested Universal Primer A followed constant-region reverse priming of full-length variable regions. One entry per CDR3 protein results from TCRdb running MiXCR on the 5' RACE reads. The repertoire holds about 57,000 distinct CDR3 sequences, with 25% to 30% as singletons. Study results and limitations: Tumor memory CD4+ T cell TCR gene usage clustered with blood and lymph node memory CD4+ cells and lymph node naive CD4+ cells.

The chain links TRBV20-1 to TRBJ2-3; TRBD1 agrees at 7 bases. The sequence was obtained from a female donor with breast cancer. Specimen: tumor-infiltrating memory CD4+ T cells sorted from the breast tumor. Subset described: memory CD4+ T cells, CD4+CD45RO+CD25-. The CDR3 sequence is CSARVVRGGLGDTQYF. The CDR3 DNA reads TGCAGTGCTAGAGTGGTGAGAGGGGGCTTAGGCGATACGCAGTATTTT.